The T cell receptor (beta chain) described here comes from a study of patients and donors after allogeneic stem cell transplantation. This clonotype occurred many times. The CDR3 runs 15 residues. Per germline, CDR1 SEHNR and CDR2 FQNEAQ (reference sequence). V shed 2 bases, J shed 4 bases, and the junction held 6 bases outside the gene matches. TCRdb independently ran MiXCR on the RT-PCR reads; one entry per CDR3 protein. The sample contains approximately 200,000 distinct CDR3 sequences, over 30% of which appear only once. The sample taken for sequencing was blood, either unsorted or a sorted T cell fraction (not recorded which). The genes are TRBV7-9 and TRBJ1-2; 8 bases are a match to TRBD1. This sequence was found in a human donor who was either an allogeneic HSCT recipient or a stem cell or donor lymphocyte infusion donor (not recorded which). It is not recorded whose cells these are; they may come from a transplant donor. Here the CDR3 DNA reads TGTGCCAGCAGCTTAAACATAGACAGGGGCTATGGCTACACCTTC. This sequence encodes CASSLNIDRGYGYTF.